The 17 T cell receptor beta chains below all came from one sample that was sequenced in a study of identical twins. TCRdb fed the 5' RACE reads into MiXCR, producing one record per CDR3 protein. This sample has roughly 770,000 distinct CDR3 sequences, with around a sixth found just once. The same specimen was also included in a second study, on T cells expressing NK-cell markers.

The sample comprised PBMCs. The receptors here all came from a woman under 30 in good health.

The table lists this clonotype with a few counts. The rearrangement links TRBV7-9 to TRBJ2-7; the D is unclear. The CDR3 loop spans 15 amino acids. The ends were cut back, 2 bases at V and 5 bases at J, with 16 bases in the middle. The V gene's germline CDR1 is SEHNR and CDR2 FQNEAQ (reference sequence). The CDR3 region is CASSLLHLFDDEQYF. CDR3 coding DNA: TGTGCCAGCAGCTTATTGCACTTATTCGACGACGAGCAGTACTTC.

This clonotype was found a few times. The chain uses TRBV7-9 and TRBJ2-1, with 10 bases that match TRBD1. Losses at the gene ends were 6 bases for V and 6 bases for J; bases not matched to a gene: 11. The CDR3 totals 16 residues. Germline V lookup: CDR1 SEHNR, CDR2 FQNEAQ (reference sequence). The CDR3 coding sequence is TGTGCCAGCAGTAGTAGCCCGGGACAGGGGCCCAATGAGCAGTTCTTC. Amino acid sequence: CASSSSPGQGPNEQFF. Drawing the rest from reference TRBV7-9 and TRBJ2-1, the complete variable domain is DTGVSQNPRHKITKRGQNVTFRCDPISEHNRLYWYRQTLGQGPEFLTYFQNEAQLEKSRLLSDRFSAERPKGSFSTLEIQRTEQGDSAMYLCASSSSPGQGPNEQFFGPGTRLTVL.

This clonotype was detected ten times or more. V usage is TRBV6-5 and J usage is TRBJ1-3; D is unclear. This CDR3 has 14 amino acids. V was clipped by 2 bases and J by 2 bases, with 7 bases between them. The germline CDR1 and CDR2 sequences are MNHEY and SVGAGI. The CDR3 is CASSYLTAGNTIYF. As DNA, the CDR3 is TGTGCCAGCAGTTACCTAACTGCTGGAAACACCATATATTTT.

This clonotype was picked up a small number of times. The genes are TRBV5-6 and TRBJ1-1, with 8 bases lining up with TRBD1. V shed 0 bases and J 1 base; nucleotides not matched to a gene: 8. This CDR3 has 17 amino acids. Germline V gene data show CDR1 as SGHDT and CDR2 as YYEEEE. As DNA, the CDR3 is TGTGCCAGCAGCTTGGAGGGGACAGGTGTCTGGAACACTGAAGCTTTCTTT. Translating gives CASSLEGTGVWNTEAFF.

This clonotype has only a few counts. The rearrangement joins TRBV20-1 to TRBJ2-3; D may be TRBD2 (5 bases). This CDR3 region has 12 residues. Trimming took 6 bases from V and 6 from J, leaving 13 bases between them. From germline, CDR1 is DFQATT and CDR2 SNEGSKA (reference sequence). CDR3 DNA: TGCAGTGCCGAGGGTACCGGGGATACGCAGTATTTT. Amino acid sequence: CSAEGTGDTQYF.

The V and J genes are TRBV12-3 or TRBV12-4 and TRBJ1-2; D possibly corresponds to TRBD1 (6 bases). The length of the CDR3 is 14 residues. Trimming removed 3 bases from V and 8 bases from J, with 16 bases in between. The CDR3 DNA reads TGTGCCAGCAGTTTTCCCAACAGGGTGGAAGGCTACACCTTC. Amino acids: CASSFPNRVEGYTF.

The rearrangement links TRBV5-1 to TRBJ2-7, with D possibly TRBD1 on 6 matching bases. V dropped 4 bases and J dropped 5 bases, with 16 bases sitting between them. There are 14 residues in the CDR3. CDR1 and CDR2 from the germline V gene are SGHRS and YFSETQ. CDR3 nucleotides: TGCGCCAGCAGCGGCCGGGACACCCGGAACGAGCAGTACTTC. Translation: CASSGRDTRNEQYF. Looking up the rest from reference TRBV5-1 and TRBJ2-7 gives the full variable domain: KAGVTQTPRYLIKTRGQQVTLSCSPISGHRSVSWYQQTPGQGLQFLFEYFSETQRNKGNFPGRFSGRQFSNSRSEMNVSTLELGDSALYLCASSGRDTRNEQYFGPGTRLTVT.

The chain carries TRBV20-1 and TRBJ1-1; D is ambiguous. Germline loops: CDR1 DFQATT, CDR2 SNEGSKA (reference sequence). The V end was cut by 5 bases, the J end by 1 base, with 5 bases between. The CDR3 runs 11 residues. CDR3 region: CSASKNTEAFF. DNA of the CDR3: TGCAGTGCTTCTAAGAACACTGAAGCTTTCTTT.

This clonotype appeared a few times. This rearrangement joins TRBV2 to TRBJ2-2, with D uncertain. There are 13 residues in the CDR3. The germline CDR1 and CDR2 sequences are SNHLY and FYNNEI. Trimming removed 6 bases at V and 8 bases at J, with 13 bases between. In nucleotides, the CDR3 is TGTGCCAGCAGCCTGATGATGGAGGGGGAGCTGTTTTTT. Protein sequence: CASSLMMEGELFF.

This clonotype appeared a single time. This rearrangement joins TRBV7-6 to TRBJ2-1; D remains ambiguous. V gave up 5 bases and J gave up 5 bases, with 13 bases separating them. The germline V gene encodes CDR1 SGHVS and CDR2 FNYEAQ. The CDR3 runs to 14 residues. The CDR3 coding sequence is TGTGCCAGCAGCCCTCAGAGCCGTGACAATGAGCAGTTCTTC. Translation: CASSPQSRDNEQFF.

In this sample, this clonotype turned up a few times. This rearrangement joins TRBV15 to TRBJ1-1; D ambiguous. Trimming left V 1 base short and J 1 base short, with 10 bases between. Germline CDR1 reads LNHNV; CDR2 reads YYDKDF (reference sequence). This CDR3 has 15 amino acids. The CDR3 protein is CATSRAIGRNTEAFF. The CDR3 DNA sequence: TGTGCCACCAGCAGAGCAATCGGTAGGAACACTGAAGCTTTCTTT.

The rearrangement joins TRBV20-1 to TRBJ2-3; D not resolved. The CDR3 spans 11 residues. Germline V gene lookup returns CDR1 DFQATT and CDR2 SNEGSKA (reference sequence). V gave up 8 bases and J gave up 2 bases, with 8 bases separating them. CDR3 residues: CSPSFTDTQYF. In DNA form, the CDR3 reads TGCAGTCCGTCGTTCACAGATACGCAGTATTTT.

The chain combines TRBV11-2 with TRBJ2-3; TRBD1 matches 8 bases. Per the germline V gene, CDR1 is SGHAT and CDR2 is FQNNGV. This CDR3 has 15 residues. Unmatched junction bases numbered 8, after V lost 5 bases and J lost 4 bases. The CDR3 bases are TGTGCCAGCAGCCCCAGACAGGGGATCGCAGATACGCAGTATTTT. It is translated as CASSPRQGIADTQYF.

The gene calls are TRBV25-1 and TRBJ2-5; no clear D gene. The CDR3 runs to 14 residues. Germline CDR1 MGHDK, CDR2 SYGVNS. V was pared by 0 bases and J by 2 bases, with 7 bases between. The CDR3 reads CASSEYPPQETQYF. The CDR3 DNA follows: TGTGCCAGCAGTGAATACCCGCCTCAAGAGACCCAGTACTTC.

This clonotype was seen only a few times. The chain links TRBV5-1 to TRBJ1-1; 7 nucleotides line up with TRBD1. CDR1 and CDR2 (germline): SGHRS, YFSETQ. The ends lost 7 bases at V and 4 bases at J; junction bases unmatched: 13. This CDR3 comprises 15 residues. In DNA, the CDR3 is TGCGCCAGCGAGATGGGGGAGGGGGCAAGCACTGAAGCTTTCTTT. Translated: CASEMGEGASTEAFF.

The chain has TRBV20-1 and TRBJ2-1; 10 bases agree with TRBD2. V gave up 3 bases and J gave up 10 bases; unmatched junction bases: 9. The CDR3 has 14 amino acids. CDR1 DFQATT and CDR2 SNEGSKA come from the germline V gene (reference sequence). CDR3 sequence reads: CSASPPSGGGEQFF. In nucleotides, the CDR3 is TGCAGTGCTAGTCCCCCTAGCGGGGGCGGGGAGCAGTTCTTC.

The chain links TRBV15 to TRBJ2-5, with TRBD1 matching 7 bases. The CDR3 consists of 13 residues. Germline V gene data show CDR1 as LNHNV and CDR2 as YYDKDF (reference sequence). The V gene end was trimmed by 1 base and the J gene end by 5 bases; junction bases not matched to a gene: 1. The CDR3 sequence is CATSRGDSETQYF. In DNA form, the CDR3 reads TGTGCCACCAGCAGAGGGGACAGTGAGACCCAGTACTTC.